This is a list of T cell receptor beta chains from one sample in a study of control samples from healthy donors and cancer patients. Sequencing was performed with immunoSEQ multiplex PCR; in TCRdb, only in-frame clones are kept and a portion is missing. The repertoire consists of tens of thousands of clones, with 75% to 90% occurring once and the leading ten covering 47%. The specimen sequenced was blood. The receptors derive from a man in his sixties in good health. CDR3s include the opening cysteine and the closing phenylalanine or tryptophan. D genes are given only for firm matches. Not all rows give a size; the values are once, few, many and, for expanded clones, a class.

cdr3_nt: TGTGCCAGCAGCTACCGCCAGCGGGGGGGACAAGAGACCCAGTACTTC
cdr3_aa: CASSYRQRGGQETQYF
clone_size: .
d_call: TRBD2
j_call: TRBJ2-5
v_call: TRBV7-2

cdr3_nt: TGTGCCTGGATATTCAAGCGAAACACTGAAGCTTTCTTT
cdr3_aa: CAWIFKRNTEAFF
clone_size: .
d_call: .
j_call: TRBJ1-1
v_call: TRBV30

cdr3_nt: TGTGCCAGTAGTCAGGGAGGCGGGGGCGCGAACACCGGGGAGCTGTTTTTT
cdr3_aa: CASSQGGGGANTGELFF
clone_size: .
d_call: .
j_call: TRBJ2-2
v_call: TRBV19

cdr3_nt: TGTGCCAGCAGCCCCAGACAGGCGAGCTCCTATAATTCACCCCTCCACTTT
cdr3_aa: CASSPRQASSYNSPLHF
clone_size: .
d_call: .
j_call: TRBJ1-6
v_call: TRBV11-2

cdr3_nt: TGTGCCAGCAGCGTAGAGGGGTACGGAAACTATGGCTACACCTTC
cdr3_aa: CASSVEGYGNYGYTF
clone_size: .
d_call: .
j_call: TRBJ1-2
v_call: TRBV9

cdr3_nt: TGTGCCAGTAGTATAGTACTAGCGTCGGAGACCCAGTACTTC
cdr3_aa: CASSIVLASETQYF
clone_size: .
d_call: TRBD2
j_call: TRBJ2-5
v_call: TRBV19

cdr3_nt: TGTGCCAGCAGCCCGGGCCCAGCTCGGGGTCCCTACGAGCAGTACTTC
cdr3_aa: CASSPGPARGPYEQYF
clone_size: .
d_call: .
j_call: TRBJ2-7
v_call: TRBV7-2

cdr3_nt: TGTGCCAGCAGCTTCGGGGACAATGAGCAGTTCTTC
cdr3_aa: CASSFGDNEQFF
clone_size: .
d_call: .
j_call: TRBJ2-1
v_call: TRBV5-5

cdr3_nt: TGCAGTGCTAGTCCCCCAGCCGGGTATGGCGGGGAGCTGTTTTTT
cdr3_aa: CSASPPAGYGGELFF
clone_size: .
d_call: .
j_call: TRBJ2-2
v_call: TRBV20-1

cdr3_nt: TGTGCCAGCAGCCAAGCGTACCAGGGGGGTCTTTCCTACAATGAGCAGTTCTTC
cdr3_aa: CASSQAYQGGLSYNEQFF
clone_size: .
d_call: .
j_call: TRBJ2-1
v_call: TRBV3-1/TRBV3-2

cdr3_nt: TGTGCCAGCAGTGGGACAGGGGGCATCTATGAGCAGTTCTTC
cdr3_aa: CASSGTGGIYEQFF
clone_size: .
d_call: TRBD1
j_call: TRBJ2-1
v_call: TRBV2

cdr3_nt: TGTGCCAGTAGTTTAAGGGCATACACTGAAGCTTTCTTT
cdr3_aa: CASSLRAYTEAFF
clone_size: once
d_call: .
j_call: TRBJ1-1
v_call: TRBV19

cdr3_nt: TGCGCCAGCACCACCGGGACAGGGACTTATGGCTACACCTTC
cdr3_aa: CASTTGTGTYGYTF
clone_size: .
d_call: TRBD1
j_call: TRBJ1-2
v_call: TRBV5-1

cdr3_nt: TGCAGTGCTAGTCCCGCGTCCACCGGGGAGCTGTTTTTT
cdr3_aa: CSASPASTGELFF
clone_size: .
d_call: .
j_call: TRBJ2-2
v_call: TRBV20-1

cdr3_nt: TGTGCCAGCAATACAGGAACTTGGGGCTACACCTTC
cdr3_aa: CASNTGTWGYTF
clone_size: .
d_call: .
j_call: TRBJ1-2
v_call: TRBV6-6

cdr3_nt: TGCGCCAGCAGGCCGGGTGAAGAGAACACTGAAGCTTTCTTT
cdr3_aa: CASRPGEENTEAFF
clone_size: few
d_call: .
j_call: TRBJ1-1
v_call: TRBV5-1

cdr3_nt: TGTGCCAGCAGCCATCTAGGGGGCTCAAGCTCTAACGAGCAGTACTTC
cdr3_aa: CASSHLGGSSSNEQYF
clone_size: .
d_call: TRBD1
j_call: TRBJ2-7
v_call: TRBV4-2

cdr3_nt: TGTGCCAGCAGCGCCCAGCGGGGAAACACCATATATTTT
cdr3_aa: CASSAQRGNTIYF
clone_size: .
d_call: .
j_call: TRBJ1-3
v_call: TRBV7-3

cdr3_nt: TGTGCCAGCAGCTTAGGGCGGGGGGGGGTAGAGACCCAGTACTTC
cdr3_aa: CASSLGRGGVETQYF
clone_size: .
d_call: TRBD2
j_call: TRBJ2-5
v_call: TRBV7-2

cdr3_nt: TGCGCCAGCAGTGAGGGGTCTCTCTACGAGCAGTACTTC
cdr3_aa: CASSEGSLYEQYF
clone_size: .
d_call: .
j_call: TRBJ2-7
v_call: TRBV10-1

cdr3_nt: TGTGCCACCAGCGCCGGCTTCGGGGAGCAGTACTTC
cdr3_aa: CATSAGFGEQYF
clone_size: .
d_call: .
j_call: TRBJ2-7
v_call: TRBV24-1

cdr3_nt: TGTGCCAGCAGCCTGGCGGGTGATGTGACATTACCTAACTTC
cdr3_aa: CASSLAGDVTLPNF
clone_size: .
d_call: .
j_call: TRBJ2-7
v_call: TRBV5-5

cdr3_nt: TGCAGCGTTGAAGTTACAGTAAAATCGAACACTGAAGCTTTCTTT
cdr3_aa: CSVEVTVKSNTEAFF
clone_size: once
d_call: .
j_call: TRBJ1-1
v_call: TRBV29-1

cdr3_nt: TGTGCCAGCAGCTCTCCCGCCAGTTCGGGCTCCTACAATGAGCAGTTCTTC
cdr3_aa: CASSSPASSGSYNEQFF
clone_size: .
d_call: .
j_call: TRBJ2-1
v_call: TRBV5-4

cdr3_nt: TGCGCCAGCAGTTATAGCCTAGATACAGATACGCAGTATTTT
cdr3_aa: CASSYSLDTDTQYF
clone_size: .
d_call: .
j_call: TRBJ2-3
v_call: TRBV5-1

cdr3_nt: TGCAGCGTTGAAGGACGGGGACAGTTGAACACTGAAGCTTTCTTT
cdr3_aa: CSVEGRGQLNTEAFF
clone_size: .
d_call: TRBD1
j_call: TRBJ1-1
v_call: TRBV29-1

cdr3_nt: TGTGCCAGCAGCCAAGCGGAAATCTCCTACGAGCAGTACTTC
cdr3_aa: CASSQAEISYEQYF
clone_size: .
d_call: .
j_call: TRBJ2-7
v_call: TRBV14

cdr3_nt: TGCGCCAGCAGCTTGACAGGGGCCGCCAGGAGTTATGGCTACACCTTC
cdr3_aa: CASSLTGAARSYGYTF
clone_size: .
d_call: TRBD1
j_call: TRBJ1-2
v_call: TRBV5-1

cdr3_nt: TGTGCCAGCAGCGCTCTGGCGAGGGGGCCGGCTGAAGCTTTCTTT
cdr3_aa: CASSALARGPAEAFF
clone_size: .
d_call: TRBD1
j_call: TRBJ1-1
v_call: TRBV6-6

cdr3_nt: TGTGCCAGCAGCTCCCTATCGGGGGCCCAGCCCCAGCATTTT
cdr3_aa: CASSSLSGAQPQHF
clone_size: .
d_call: .
j_call: TRBJ1-5
v_call: TRBV7-2

cdr3_nt: TGCAGCGTTGTTCCGTTCGGGACAGGCATTAGCGGTTGGCAAGAGACCCAGTACTTC
cdr3_aa: CSVVPFGTGISGWQETQYF
clone_size: .
d_call: TRBD1
j_call: TRBJ2-5
v_call: TRBV29-1

cdr3_nt: TGCGCCAGCAGCTTGGAGGGCAGCTATGGAGCTTTCTTT
cdr3_aa: CASSLEGSYGAFF
clone_size: .
d_call: .
j_call: TRBJ1-1
v_call: TRBV5-1

cdr3_nt: TGTGCCACCAGTGACGGGGTAGCCAAAAACATTCAGTACTTC
cdr3_aa: CATSDGVAKNIQYF
clone_size: .
d_call: .
j_call: TRBJ2-4
v_call: TRBV24-1

cdr3_nt: TGTGCCAGCAGCCCGGGACAGTATGGCTACACCTTC
cdr3_aa: CASSPGQYGYTF
clone_size: .
d_call: TRBD1
j_call: TRBJ1-2
v_call: TRBV7-9

cdr3_nt: TGCAGCGTTGAAGGGGACGGGACAGATTACGAGCAGTACTTC
cdr3_aa: CSVEGDGTDYEQYF
clone_size: .
d_call: TRBD1
j_call: TRBJ2-7
v_call: TRBV29-1

cdr3_nt: TGTGCCAGCAGCGTAGACAACGGGGGGAGCACAGATACGCAGTATTTT
cdr3_aa: CASSVDNGGSTDTQYF
clone_size: few
d_call: TRBD2
j_call: TRBJ2-3
v_call: TRBV9

cdr3_nt: TGTGCCAGCAGCACCTCCGGGACAGCGTCCTACGAGCAGTACTTC
cdr3_aa: CASSTSGTASYEQYF
clone_size: .
d_call: TRBD1
j_call: TRBJ2-7
v_call: TRBV9

cdr3_nt: TGTGCCTGGATCCGGACGGGGACAGATACGCAGTATTTT
cdr3_aa: CAWIRTGTDTQYF
clone_size: .
d_call: .
j_call: TRBJ2-3
v_call: TRBV30

cdr3_nt: TGTGCCAGCAGTTCGGACAGGCATGGCTACACCTTC
cdr3_aa: CASSSDRHGYTF
clone_size: .
d_call: TRBD1
j_call: TRBJ1-2
v_call: TRBV6-2/TRBV6-3

cdr3_nt: TGTGCCAGCGCCTCGCTAGATACGCAGTATTTT
cdr3_aa: CASASLDTQYF
clone_size: .
d_call: .
j_call: TRBJ2-3
v_call: TRBV6-5